The next 27 T cell receptor beta chains were all read from a single sample in a study of shared clonotypes between healthy human individuals. Libraries were prepared by immunoSEQ multiplex PCR; TCRdb keeps only in-frame clonotypes and omits some of them. The sample shows about 1 million clones, 60% to 80% of them seen only once. What was sequenced was memory CD4+ T cells sorted from blood. Subset in this sample: CD45RA-negative fraction. Receptor source: a man younger than 35 in good health.

This clone occurred once. The rearrangement links TRBV5-1 to TRBJ1-6, with D hard to call. Trimming took 2 bases from V and 9 from J, leaving 9 bases between them. CDR1 and CDR2 from the germline V gene are SGHRS and YFSETQ. This CDR3 spans 13 amino acids. The CDR3 DNA reads TGCGCCAGCAGCTTAGCGGGGTTTTCACCCCTCCACTTT. It codes for CASSLAGFSPLHF.

The V call is TRBV28, the J call TRBJ1-1, with D possibly TRBD1 on 6 matching bases. Germline V gives CDR1 MDHEN, CDR2 SYDVKM. The CDR3 runs 13 residues. Trimming removed 2 bases from V and 8 bases from J, with 12 bases in between. The CDR3 DNA reads TGTGCCAGCAGTTTACTGGGGGGGCAAGAAGCTTTCTTT. As protein: CASSLLGGQEAFF.

Written as DNA, the CDR3 is TGTGCCAGCAGACCAGACGGATACGAGCAGTACTTC. Its protein product is CASRPDGYEQYF. This chain links TRBV7-2 with TRBJ2-7; D uncertain. Germline lookup yields CDR1 SGHTA and CDR2 FQGNSA. The V and J ends lost 6 bases and 4 bases respectively, with 10 bases between them. The CDR3 covers 12 residues.

This clone was seen at least ten times. CDR3 sequence reads: CASSPRAQAGSYEQYF. The CDR3 DNA is TGTGCCAGCTCACCACGGGCGCAGGCGGGCTCCTACGAGCAGTACTTC. This chain uses TRBV18 with TRBJ2-7, with D possibly matching TRBD2 (5 bases). Germline V gene data show CDR1 as KGHSH and CDR2 as LQKENI. The CDR3 is made up of 16 amino acids. Between the trimmed V and J ends, which lost 1 base and 0 bases, there was a span of 13 bases.

In the case of this clone: The junction departs from germline at one end; a sequencing error may be responsible. Other DNA sequences within the sample encode an identical CDR3. CDR3 loop: CASRLGQGGTEAFF. CDR3 nucleotides: TGTGCCAGCAGGTTGGGACAGGGAGGGACTGAAGCTTTCTTT. The chain is built from TRBV5-5 and TRBJ1-1, with 9 bases lining up with TRBD1. The CDR3 has 14 amino acids. The germline V gene encodes CDR1 SGHKS and CDR2 YYEKEE (reference sequence).

V and J are TRBV28 and TRBJ1-5, with 10 positions matching TRBD1. The CDR3 runs to 15 residues. V shed 6 bases, J shed 6 bases, and the junction held 8 bases outside the gene matches. CDR1 is MDHEN and CDR2 is SYDVKM in the germline V gene. CDR3: CASSSGTGVRQPQHF. Here the CDR3 DNA reads TGTGCCAGCAGCTCCGGGACAGGGGTACGTCAGCCCCAGCATTTT.

This sequence joins TRBV19 and TRBJ2-4, with 12 bases aligning to TRBD2. CDR3 length: 17 amino acids. Germline assignment: CDR1 LNHDA and CDR2 SQIVND (reference sequence). V was pared by 3 bases and J by 8 bases, with 11 bases of the junction left unmatched. The CDR3 DNA reads TGTGCCAGTAGTATGGGGACTAGCGGGTGGGTGAGGGACATTCAGTACTTC. This sequence encodes CASSMGTSGWVRDIQYF.

This chain links TRBV30 with TRBJ2-1; tentative D call: TRBD2 (6 bases). CDR1 is GTSNPN, CDR2 SVGIG, per germline (reference sequence). The V end lost 7 bases, the J end lost 9 bases, and 13 bases lay between the germline ends. This CDR3 is built from 11 residues. Written as DNA, the CDR3 is TGTGCCTTGCGGAGGGCCGGTGAGCAGTTCTTC. As protein: CALRRAGEQFF.

The chain uses TRBV11-2 and TRBJ2-3, with D possibly matching TRBD1 (6 bases). Trimming left V 2 bases short and J 2 bases short, with 17 bases between. The CDR3 sequence is 17 residues long. The germline gives CDR1 SGHAT, CDR2 FQNNGV. CDR3 sequence reads: CASSLRSAGDPTDTQYF. The CDR3 nucleotides read TGTGCCAGCAGCTTACGTTCGGCAGGGGACCCCACAGATACGCAGTATTTT. The whole variable domain, remainder taken from reference TRBV11-2 and TRBJ2-3, is EAGVAQSPRYKIIEKRQSVAFWCNPISGHATLYWYQQILGQGPKLLIQFQNNGVVDDSQLPKDRFSAERLKGVDSTLKIQPAKLEDSAVYLCASSLRSAGDPTDTQYFGPGTRLTVL.

About this clone itself: It differs at one base from a far larger clone, so likely a read error. This rearrangement joins TRBV6-6 to TRBJ1-5, with D unclear. The CDR3 length is 14 residues. Per the germline V gene, CDR1 is MNHNY and CDR2 is SVGAGI (reference sequence). The CDR3 nucleotides read TGTGCCAGCAGTTATGGAGTTAGCAATCGGCCCCAGCATTTT. Translation: CASSYGVSNRPQHF.

The chain employs TRBV7-8 and TRBJ1-1; D unresolved. From germline, CDR1 is SGHVS and CDR2 FQNEAQ. V gave up 5 bases and J gave up 0 bases, with 10 bases separating them. The CDR3 loop spans 14 amino acids. The DNA for the CDR3 is TGTGCCAGCAGCCCCAACTTCATGAACACTGAAGCTTTCTTT. Protein sequence: CASSPNFMNTEAFF.

The rearrangement links TRBV5-1 to TRBJ1-5; D remains ambiguous. The CDR3 is 13 residues long. Germline V lookup: CDR1 SGHRS, CDR2 YFSETQ. Deletions cut 0 bases from V and 7 bases from J, with 8 bases between. CDR3 nucleotides: TGCGCCAGCAGCTTGGAGGCATCACAGCCCCAGCATTTT. Translating it yields CASSLEASQPQHF.

Written as DNA, the CDR3 is TGTGCCAGCAGCTTGGCCCCGGGCAGTTACTACTCTGGAAACACCATATATTTT. Translating gives CASSLAPGSYYSGNTIYF. The genes are TRBV5-6 and TRBJ1-3; no definite D call. The V gene lost 0 bases and the J gene lost 0 bases, with 16 bases spanning the gap. The CDR3 runs 18 residues. Germline lookup yields CDR1 SGHDT and CDR2 YYEEEE.

The chain joins TRBV9 to TRBJ1-6; possible D gene TRBD1, 6 bases. The V gene lost 3 bases and the J gene lost 4 bases, with 14 bases spanning the gap. Germline-derived CDR1 and CDR2 are SGDLS and YYNGEE. This CDR3 has 16 residues. CDR3: CASSDSLGQYNSPLHF. The CDR3 DNA reads as TGTGCCAGCAGCGACTCCCTCGGACAGTATAATTCACCCCTCCACTTT.

As for this clone: The identical CDR3 is also encoded by other nucleotide sequences in the sample. The chain employs TRBV30 and TRBJ1-3; no clear D gene. The germline CDR1 and CDR2 sequences are GTSNPN and SVGIG (reference sequence). V was trimmed by 3 bases and J by 0 bases, leaving 6 bases between them. This CDR3 is built from 13 residues. The chain's CDR3 is CAWSISSGNTIYF. DNA of the CDR3: TGTGCCTGGAGCATCTCCTCTGGAAACACCATATATTTT. Filled out from reference TRBV30 and TRBJ1-3, the complete variable domain reads SQTIHQWPATLVQPVGSPLSLECTVEGTSNPNLYWYRQAAGRGLQLLFYSVGIGQISSEVPQNLSASRPQDRQFILSSKKLLLSDSGFYLCAWSISSGNTIYFGEGSWLTVV.

There are a few counts of this clone. This chain connects TRBV5-5 to TRBJ2-2; possible D gene TRBD1, 6 bases. V was cut by 2 bases and J by 4 bases, with 15 bases left in between. The CDR3 has 16 residues. The germline CDR1 and CDR2 sequences are SGHKS and YYEKEE (reference sequence). CDR3 sequence: CASSFYRDQSTGELFF. The CDR3 DNA reads as TGTGCCAGCAGCTTCTACAGGGATCAGAGCACCGGGGAGCTGTTTTTT.

This chain links TRBV6-5 with TRBJ1-4; unclear D gene. Germline V gene data show CDR1 as MNHEY and CDR2 as SVGAGI. V was cut by 5 bases and J by 8 bases, with 18 bases left in between. This CDR3 is built from 15 residues. The DNA for the CDR3 is TGTGCCAGCAGTCGCCGGACCTTTCTGGGGGAAAAACTGTTTTTT. It codes for CASSRRTFLGEKLFF.

CDR3 protein: CASRKSGVSNQPQHF. CDR3 DNA sequence: TGTGCCAGCAGAAAGTCAGGGGTCAGCAATCAGCCCCAGCATTTT. V and J are TRBV6-5 and TRBJ1-5; TRBD1 might be the D (6 bases). Trimming pared 6 bases from V and 1 base from J, leaving 13 bases between. This CDR3 comprises 15 residues. Germline CDR1 MNHEY, CDR2 SVGAGI.

The chain carries TRBV18 and TRBJ2-7; a weak D match, TRBD1 (5 bases). Germline assignment: CDR1 KGHSH and CDR2 LQKENI. V lost 6 bases and J 5 bases, leaving 20 bases between the germline ends. This CDR3 is 15 amino acids long. CDR3 sequence: CASSTTSQGNDEQYF. CDR3 DNA sequence: TGTGCCAGCTCGACCACGTCTCAGGGTAACGACGAGCAGTACTTC.

The table lists this clone with a count of one. V gene TRBV14 combines with J gene TRBJ2-7, with a weak D call TRBD2 (5 bases). Trimming removed 4 bases from V and 6 bases from J, with 16 bases in between. Per germline, CDR1 SGHDN and CDR2 FVKESK. There are 14 residues in the CDR3. CDR3 DNA sequence: TGTGCCAGCAGCCGCATGGGGAGTGGTTCCGAGCAGTACTTC. Protein sequence: CASSRMGSGSEQYF.

The chain has TRBV2 and TRBJ2-2, with D uncertain. CDR3 size: 15 residues. Trimming removed 7 bases from V and 0 bases from J, with 12 bases in between. Germline assignment: CDR1 SNHLY and CDR2 FYNNEI. CDR3 nucleotide sequence: TGTGCCAGCACCCTCGACCCACCGAACACCGGGGAGCTGTTTTTT. It is translated as CASTLDPPNTGELFF.

J is TRBJ2-5 and V is TRBV6-5; D is possibly TRBD2 (5 bases). Trimming left V 11 bases short and J 2 bases short, with 15 bases between. Germline-derived CDR1 and CDR2 are MNHEY and SVGAGI. This CDR3 has 13 amino acids. The CDR3: CAVSVAGQETQYF. CDR3 nucleotides: TGTGCCGTATCCGTGGCGGGTCAAGAGACCCAGTACTTC.

The chain carries TRBV9 and TRBJ1-4, with D possibly matching TRBD1 (5 bases). V gave up 3 bases and J gave up 6 bases, with 15 bases separating them. CDR1 is SGDLS, CDR2 YYNGEE, per germline. This CDR3 region has 15 residues. The CDR3 here is CASSAGGRVDEKLFF. CDR3 bases: TGTGCCAGCAGCGCCGGGGGACGCGTAGATGAAAAACTGTTTTTT.

In this sample, this clone turned up a few times. This sample includes further DNA sequences coding for the same CDR3. This chain links TRBV6-5 with TRBJ2-6; maybe TRBD2 (5 bases). The V gene lost 2 bases and the J gene lost 1 base, with 9 bases spanning the gap. This CDR3 contains 16 residues. The germline V gene encodes CDR1 MNHEY and CDR2 SVGAGI. CDR3 nucleotide sequence: TGTGCCAGCAGTTACCCGACGGGATCTGGGGCCAACGTCCTGACTTTC. Translating gives CASSYPTGSGANVLTF.

The J gene is TRBJ1-5, the V gene TRBV10-3; no reliable D call. The V gene's germline CDR1 is ENHRY and CDR2 SYGVKD. CDR3 length equals 12 residues. V lost 3 bases and J lost 6, with 6 bases in between. The CDR3 nucleotides read TGTGCCATCAGTGACCGGGTTCAGCCCCAGCATTTT. Translated, it gives CAISDRVQPQHF.

The chain combines TRBV5-6 with TRBJ2-4, with 7 bases matching TRBD1. Germline CDR1 SGHDT, CDR2 YYEEEE. J was trimmed by 0 bases and V by 2 bases; bases with no gene match: 11. This CDR3 spans 18 amino acids. This CDR3 is CASSLVQGSTIAKNIQYF. As DNA, the CDR3 is TGTGCCAGCAGCTTAGTACAGGGGAGCACCATAGCCAAAAACATTCAGTACTTC.

The V gene is TRBV28, the J gene TRBJ2-6, with TRBD2 as a possible D gene (7 bases). CDR3 size: 16 residues. Germline V gene data show CDR1 as MDHEN and CDR2 as SYDVKM. V lost 4 bases and J lost 4, with 14 bases in between. The CDR3 is CASSSVGGQGANVLTF. The CDR3 bases are TGTGCCAGCAGTTCGGTGGGGGGGCAAGGGGCCAACGTCCTGACTTTC.